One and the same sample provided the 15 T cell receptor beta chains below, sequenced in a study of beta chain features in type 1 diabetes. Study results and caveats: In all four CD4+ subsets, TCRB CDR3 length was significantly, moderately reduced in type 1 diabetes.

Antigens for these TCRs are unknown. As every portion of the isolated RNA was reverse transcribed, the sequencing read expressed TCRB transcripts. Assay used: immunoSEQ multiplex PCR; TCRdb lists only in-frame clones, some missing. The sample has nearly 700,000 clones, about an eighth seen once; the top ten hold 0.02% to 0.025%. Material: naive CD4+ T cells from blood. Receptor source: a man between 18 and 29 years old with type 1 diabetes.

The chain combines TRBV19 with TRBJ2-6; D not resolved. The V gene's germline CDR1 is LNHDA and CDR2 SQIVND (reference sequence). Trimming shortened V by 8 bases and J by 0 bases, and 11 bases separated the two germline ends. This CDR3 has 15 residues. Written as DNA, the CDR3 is TGTGCCAGTCGGACCCCAGGCTCTGGGGCCAACGTCCTGACTTTC. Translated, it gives CASRTPGSGANVLTF.

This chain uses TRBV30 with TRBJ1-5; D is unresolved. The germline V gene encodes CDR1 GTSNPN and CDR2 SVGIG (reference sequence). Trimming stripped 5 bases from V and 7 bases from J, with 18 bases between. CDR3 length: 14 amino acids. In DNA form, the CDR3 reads TGTGCCTGGTCCCCAGGACCGGTCGGGCAGCCCCAGCATTTT. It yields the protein CAWSPGPVGQPQHF.

The CDR3 loop is CASSFGGIGNTIYF. As DNA, the CDR3 is TGTGCCAGCAGCTTCGGGGGGATTGGAAACACCATATATTTT. The gene calls are TRBV5-4 and TRBJ1-3, with D possibly TRBD1 on 5 matching bases. Per germline, CDR1 SGHNT and CDR2 YYREEE (reference sequence). The length of the CDR3 is 14 residues. With 2 bases removed from V and 3 bases from J, the gap between germline ends came to 9 bases.

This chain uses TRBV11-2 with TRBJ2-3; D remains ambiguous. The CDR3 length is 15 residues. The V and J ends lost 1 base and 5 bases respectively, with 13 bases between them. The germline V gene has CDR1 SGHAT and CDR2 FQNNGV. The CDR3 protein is CASSLGLAVGDTQYF. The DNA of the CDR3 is TGTGCCAGCAGCTTAGGACTGGCTGTAGGAGATACGCAGTATTTT.

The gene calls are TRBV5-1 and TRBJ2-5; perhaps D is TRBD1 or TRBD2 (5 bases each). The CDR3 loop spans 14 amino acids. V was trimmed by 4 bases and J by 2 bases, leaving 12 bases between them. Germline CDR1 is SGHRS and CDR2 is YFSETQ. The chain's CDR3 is CASSPGAVQETQYF. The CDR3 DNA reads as TGCGCCAGCAGCCCCGGGGCGGTACAAGAGACCCAGTACTTC.

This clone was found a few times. The CDR3 sequence is CASSLDAQAFF. The CDR3 DNA reads TGCGCCAGCAGCTTGGACGCCCAAGCTTTCTTT. The V gene is TRBV5-1, the J gene TRBJ1-1; no definite D call. V dropped 0 bases and J dropped 9 bases, with 6 bases sitting between them. The CDR3 sequence is 11 residues long. The germline gives CDR1 SGHRS, CDR2 YFSETQ.

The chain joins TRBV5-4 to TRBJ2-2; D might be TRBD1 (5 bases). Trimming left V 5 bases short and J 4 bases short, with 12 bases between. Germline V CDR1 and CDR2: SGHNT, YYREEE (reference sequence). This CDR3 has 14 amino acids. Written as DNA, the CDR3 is TGTGCCAGCAGTCTGGACATTGGCACCGGGGAGCTGTTTTTT. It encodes CASSLDIGTGELFF. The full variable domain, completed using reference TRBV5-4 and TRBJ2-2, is ETGVTQSPTHLIKTRGQQVTLRCSSQSGHNTVSWYQQALGQGPQFIFQYYREEENGRGNFPPRFSGLQFPNYSSELNVNALELDDSALYLCASSLDIGTGELFFGEGSRLTVL.

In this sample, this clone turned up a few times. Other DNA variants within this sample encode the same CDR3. The CDR3 region has the DNA TGCGCCAGCAGCCCGGGAGGCACAGATACGCAGTATTTT. Translation gives CASSPGGTDTQYF. The chain couples TRBV5-1 to TRBJ2-3, with D perhaps matching TRBD2 (6 bases). From germline, CDR1 is SGHRS and CDR2 YFSETQ. The CDR3 spans 13 residues. V lost 4 bases and J lost 1, with 7 bases in between.

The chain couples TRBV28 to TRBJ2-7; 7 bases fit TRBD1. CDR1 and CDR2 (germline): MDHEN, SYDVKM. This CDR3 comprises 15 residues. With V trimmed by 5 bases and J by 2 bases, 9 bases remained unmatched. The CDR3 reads CASSPPDRLPYEQYF. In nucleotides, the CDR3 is TGTGCCAGCAGTCCCCCGGACAGGTTACCCTACGAGCAGTACTTC.

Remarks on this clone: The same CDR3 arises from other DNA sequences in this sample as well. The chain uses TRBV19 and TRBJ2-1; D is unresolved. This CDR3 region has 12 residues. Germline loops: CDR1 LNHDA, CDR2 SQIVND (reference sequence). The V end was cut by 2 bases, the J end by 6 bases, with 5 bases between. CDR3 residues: CASSIRSNEQFF. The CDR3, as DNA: TGTGCCAGTAGTATAAGGAGCAATGAGCAGTTCTTC.

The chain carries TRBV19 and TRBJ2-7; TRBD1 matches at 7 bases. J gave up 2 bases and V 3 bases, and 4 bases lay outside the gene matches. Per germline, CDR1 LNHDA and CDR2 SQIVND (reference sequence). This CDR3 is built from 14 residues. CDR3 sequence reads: CASSIAQGTYEQYF. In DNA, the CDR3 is TGTGCCAGTAGTATTGCACAGGGGACCTACGAGCAGTACTTC.

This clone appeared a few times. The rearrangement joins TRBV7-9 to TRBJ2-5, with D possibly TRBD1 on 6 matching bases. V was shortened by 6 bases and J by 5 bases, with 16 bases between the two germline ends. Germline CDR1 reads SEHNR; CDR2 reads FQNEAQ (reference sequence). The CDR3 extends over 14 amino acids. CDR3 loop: CASSWDTRRETQYF. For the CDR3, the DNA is TGTGCCAGCAGTTGGGACACCCGGAGGGAGACCCAGTACTTC. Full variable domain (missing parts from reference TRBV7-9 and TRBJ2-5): DTGVSQNPRHKITKRGQNVTFRCDPISEHNRLYWYRQTLGQGPEFLTYFQNEAQLEKSRLLSDRFSAERPKGSFSTLEIQRTEQGDSAMYLCASSWDTRRETQYFGPGTRLLVL.

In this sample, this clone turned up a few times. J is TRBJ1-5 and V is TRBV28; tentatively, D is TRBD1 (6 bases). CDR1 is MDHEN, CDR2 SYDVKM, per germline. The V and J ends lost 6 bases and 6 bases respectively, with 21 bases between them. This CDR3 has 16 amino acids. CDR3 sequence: CASSLRAPGARQPQHF. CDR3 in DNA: TGTGCCAGCAGCCTAAGGGCCCCGGGGGCTCGTCAGCCCCAGCATTTT.

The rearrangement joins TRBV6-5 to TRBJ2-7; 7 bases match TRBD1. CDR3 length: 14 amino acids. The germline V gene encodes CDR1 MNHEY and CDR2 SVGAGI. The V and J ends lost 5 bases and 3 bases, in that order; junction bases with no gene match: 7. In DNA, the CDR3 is TGTGCCAGCAGTCCTTACGGGACAGTCTACGAGCAGTACTTC. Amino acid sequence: CASSPYGTVYEQYF.

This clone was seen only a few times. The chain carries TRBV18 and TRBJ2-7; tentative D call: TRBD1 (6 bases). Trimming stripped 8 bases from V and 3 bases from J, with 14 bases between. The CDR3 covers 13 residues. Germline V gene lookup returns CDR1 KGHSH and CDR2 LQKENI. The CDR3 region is CASGEGESYEQYF. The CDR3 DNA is TGTGCCAGCGGCGAGGGGGAAAGCTACGAGCAGTACTTC.